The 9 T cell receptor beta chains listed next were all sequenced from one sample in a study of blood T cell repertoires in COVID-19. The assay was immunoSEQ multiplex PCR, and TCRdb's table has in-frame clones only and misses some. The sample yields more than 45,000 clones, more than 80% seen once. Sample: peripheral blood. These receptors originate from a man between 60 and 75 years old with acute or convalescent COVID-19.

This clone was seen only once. CDR3 sequence reads: CASGSPQGGEKLFF. In DNA form, the CDR3 reads TGTGCCAGCGGTAGTCCTCAAGGGGGTGAAAAACTGTTTTTT. The rearrangement links TRBV7-2 to TRBJ1-4; TRBD1 is a possible D gene (6 bases). Deletions cut 8 bases from V and 7 bases from J, with 17 bases between. This CDR3 is 14 amino acids long. CDR1 is SGHTA and CDR2 is FQGNSA in the germline V gene.

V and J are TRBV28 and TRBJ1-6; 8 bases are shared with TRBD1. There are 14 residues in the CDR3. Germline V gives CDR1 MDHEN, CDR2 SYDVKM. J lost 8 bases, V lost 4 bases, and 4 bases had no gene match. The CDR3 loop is CASSSGQDHSPLHF. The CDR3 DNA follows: TGTGCCAGCAGTTCGGGACAGGACCATTCACCCCTCCACTTT.

CDR3 region: CASSLERAGNTIYF. The CDR3 coding sequence is TGTGCCAGCAGCTTAGAGAGGGCTGGAAACACCATATATTTT. This rearrangement joins TRBV11-2 to TRBJ1-3; D remains ambiguous. Germline V lookup: CDR1 SGHAT, CDR2 FQNNGV. The ends were cut back, 0 bases at V and 2 bases at J, with 5 bases in the middle. The CDR3 spans 14 residues.

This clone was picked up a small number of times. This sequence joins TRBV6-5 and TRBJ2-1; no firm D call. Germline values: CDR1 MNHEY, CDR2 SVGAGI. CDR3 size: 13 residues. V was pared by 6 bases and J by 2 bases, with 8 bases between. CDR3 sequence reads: CASSFPPYNEQFF. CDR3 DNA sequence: TGTGCCAGCAGCTTCCCCCCCTACAATGAGCAGTTCTTC.

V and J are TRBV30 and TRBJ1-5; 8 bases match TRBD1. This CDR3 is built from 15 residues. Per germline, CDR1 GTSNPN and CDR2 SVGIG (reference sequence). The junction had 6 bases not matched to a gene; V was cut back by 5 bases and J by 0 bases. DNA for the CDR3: TGTGCCTGGCGGGACAGGACTAATAGCAATCAGCCCCAGCATTTT. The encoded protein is CAWRDRTNSNQPQHF.

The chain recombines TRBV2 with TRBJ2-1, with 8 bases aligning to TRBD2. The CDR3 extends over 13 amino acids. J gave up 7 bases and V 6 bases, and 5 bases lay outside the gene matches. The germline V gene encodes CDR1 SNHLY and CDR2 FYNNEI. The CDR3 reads CASRTSGANEQFF. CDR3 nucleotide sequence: TGTGCCAGCAGAACTAGCGGTGCGAATGAGCAGTTCTTC.

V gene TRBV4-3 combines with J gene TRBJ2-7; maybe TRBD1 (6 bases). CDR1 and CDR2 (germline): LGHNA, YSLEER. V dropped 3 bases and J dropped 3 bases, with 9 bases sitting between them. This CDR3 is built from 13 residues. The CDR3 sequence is CASSQDSFYEQYF. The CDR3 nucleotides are TGCGCCAGCAGCCAGGACAGTTTCTACGAGCAGTACTTC.

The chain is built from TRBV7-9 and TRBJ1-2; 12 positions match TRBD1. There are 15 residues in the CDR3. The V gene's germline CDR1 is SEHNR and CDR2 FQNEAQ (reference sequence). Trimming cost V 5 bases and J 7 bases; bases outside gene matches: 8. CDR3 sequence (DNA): TGTGCCAGCAGCCCTCCGGGACAGGGGGCTTCTGGCTACACCTTC. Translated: CASSPPGQGASGYTF. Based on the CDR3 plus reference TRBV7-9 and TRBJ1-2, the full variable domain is DTGVSQNPRHKITKRGQNVTFRCDPISEHNRLYWYRQTLGQGPEFLTYFQNEAQLEKSRLLSDRFSAERPKGSFSTLEIQRTEQGDSAMYLCASSPPGQGASGYTFGSGTRLTVV.

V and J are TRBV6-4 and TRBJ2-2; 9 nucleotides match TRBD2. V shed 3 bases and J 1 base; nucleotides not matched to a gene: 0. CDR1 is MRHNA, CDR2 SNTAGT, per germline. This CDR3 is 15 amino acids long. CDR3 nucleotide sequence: TGTGCCAGCAGTGAACTAGCGGGGAACACCGGGGAGCTGTTTTTT. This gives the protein CASSELAGNTGELFF.